In its sample, the clone carrying this TCR beta chain was seen a few times. PCR primers comprised 60 Vbeta and 13 Jbeta primers. Sequenced by immunoSEQ multiplex PCR; TCRdb stores in-frame clones only, minus some. The sample lists about 270,000 clones, roughly two thirds occurring once. This specimen belongs to a study of cytomegalovirus exposure and HLA in healthy donors. Sequencing was performed on PBMCs. This receptor was obtained from a female donor in good health and CMV-seronegative.

DNA of the CDR3: TGCGCCAGCAGCTTGGGCGTTAGCGGGACCACAGATACGCAGTATTTT. Translated, it gives CASSLGVSGTTDTQYF. This rearrangement joins TRBV5-1 to TRBJ2-3, with 8 bases lining up with TRBD2. Looked up from germline, CDR1 is SGHRS and CDR2 is YFSETQ. This CDR3 has 16 amino acids. The V gene end was trimmed by 0 bases and the J gene end by 2 bases; junction bases not matched to a gene: 5.